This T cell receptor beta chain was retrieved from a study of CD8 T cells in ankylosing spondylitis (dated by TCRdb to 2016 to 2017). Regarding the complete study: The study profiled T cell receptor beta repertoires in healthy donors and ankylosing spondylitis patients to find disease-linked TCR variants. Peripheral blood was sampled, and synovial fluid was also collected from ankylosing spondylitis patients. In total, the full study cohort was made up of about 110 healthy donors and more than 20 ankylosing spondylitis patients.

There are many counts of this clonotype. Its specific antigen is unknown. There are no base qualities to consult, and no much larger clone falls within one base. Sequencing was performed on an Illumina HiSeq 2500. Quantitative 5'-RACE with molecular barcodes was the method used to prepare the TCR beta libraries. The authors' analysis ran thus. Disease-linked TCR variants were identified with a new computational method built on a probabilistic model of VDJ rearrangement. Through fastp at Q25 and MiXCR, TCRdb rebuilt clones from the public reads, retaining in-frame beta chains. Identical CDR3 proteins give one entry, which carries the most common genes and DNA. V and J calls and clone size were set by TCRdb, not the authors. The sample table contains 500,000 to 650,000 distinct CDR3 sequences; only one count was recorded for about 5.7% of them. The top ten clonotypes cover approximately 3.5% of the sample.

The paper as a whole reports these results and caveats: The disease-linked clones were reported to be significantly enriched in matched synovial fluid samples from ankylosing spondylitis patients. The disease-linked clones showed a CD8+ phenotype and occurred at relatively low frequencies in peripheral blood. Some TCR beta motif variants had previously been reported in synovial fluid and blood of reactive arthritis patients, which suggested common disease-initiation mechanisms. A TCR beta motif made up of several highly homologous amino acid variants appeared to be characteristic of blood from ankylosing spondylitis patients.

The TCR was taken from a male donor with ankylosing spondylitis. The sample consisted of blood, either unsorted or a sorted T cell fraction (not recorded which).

The CDR3 amino acid sequence is: CSARRIPSNQPQHF. The DNA sequence follows: TGCAGTGCTCGACGGATACCTAGCAATCAGCCCCAGCATTTT. The rearrangement combines TRBV20-1 with TRBJ1-5; the D gene identity is not certain. The germline V gene (reference sequence) sets CDR1 to DFQATT and CDR2 to SNEGSKA. V is cut by 5 bases and J by 0 bases, and the space between the germline ends is 11 bases. CDR3 length: 14 amino acids, cysteine to phenylalanine. The CDR3 DNA has 42 bases and is translated from base 1.